These 15 T cell receptor beta chains were all obtained from the same sample, sequenced in a study of blood T cell repertoires in COVID-19. Generated by immunoSEQ multiplex PCR, the TCRdb table keeps only in-frame clones and is missing some. The table includes 55,000 to 80,000 clones, approximately 87% detected once. The sample consisted of peripheral blood. All receptors derive from a woman aged 55-75 years with acute or convalescent COVID-19.

This sequence joins TRBV18 and TRBJ2-4, with D possibly being TRBD1 (6 bases). The V end was cut by 3 bases, the J end by 0 bases, with 9 bases between. The CDR3 consists of 15 residues. Germline CDR1 and CDR2: KGHSH and LQKENI. The CDR3 DNA follows: TGTGCCAGCTCACCGAAGGGGGTAGCCAAAAACATTCAGTACTTC. This gives the protein CASSPKGVAKNIQYF.

This chain connects TRBV5-5 to TRBJ1-6, with D tentatively TRBD1 (5 bases). The CDR3 runs to 14 residues. The germline V gene has CDR1 SGHKS and CDR2 YYEKEE (reference sequence). Trimming cost V 4 bases and J 7 bases, with 12 bases left between them. The CDR3 region has the DNA TGTGCCAGCAGCCAAATACCAGGGAATTCACCCCTCCACTTT. As protein: CASSQIPGNSPLHF.

The chain employs TRBV5-6 and TRBJ2-7, with D possibly TRBD1 on 6 matching bases. The CDR3 is 12 residues long. V lost 2 bases and J lost 6, with 9 bases in between. CDR1 is SGHDT, CDR2 YYEEEE, per germline. CDR3 sequence reads: CASSFRRGEQYV. The CDR3 nucleotides are TGTGCCAGCAGCTTTCGCAGGGGCGAGCAGTACGTC.

The chain couples TRBV11-2 to TRBJ1-2, with D possibly TRBD1 on 5 matching bases. The CDR3 spans 15 residues. The germline CDR1 and CDR2 sequences are SGHAT and FQNNGV. Trimming took off 0 bases at V and 7 bases at J, with 15 bases between the two ends. The CDR3 DNA reads TGTGCCAGCAGCTTAGATGGGCCCAGGGTCTTTGGCTACACCTTC. Its protein is CASSLDGPRVFGYTF.

This chain joins TRBV29-1 and TRBJ1-1; no firm D call. Trimming cost V 6 bases and J 1 base, with 15 bases left between them. This CDR3 has 14 residues. Per germline, CDR1 SQVTM and CDR2 ANQGSEA. The CDR3 DNA is TGCAGCGTCACAACGGGGTGGGGGAACACTGAAGCTTTCTTT. Translated: CSVTTGWGNTEAFF. Using reference TRBV29-1 and TRBJ1-1 for the parts outside the CDR3, the full variable domain is SAVISQKPSRDICQRGTSLTIQCQVDSQVTMMFWYRQQPGQSLTLIATANQGSEATYESGFVIDKFPISRPNLTFSTLTVSNMSPEDSSIYLCSVTTGWGNTEAFFGQGTRLTVV.

The V call is TRBV18, the J call TRBJ1-4; 10 positions match TRBD1. The V and J ends lost 3 bases and 6 bases, in that order; junction bases with no gene match: 1. Per the germline V gene, CDR1 is KGHSH and CDR2 is LQKENI. The CDR3 is 14 amino acids. The CDR3 spells CASSPGTGDEKLFF. The CDR3 nucleotides are TGTGCCAGCTCACCCGGGACAGGGGATGAAAAACTGTTTTTT. The complete variable domain, with remaining parts taken from reference TRBV18 and TRBJ1-4, reads NAGVMQNPRHLVRRRGQEARLRCSPMKGHSHVYWYRQLPEEGLKFMVYLQKENIIDESGMPKERFSAEFPKEGPSILRIQQVVRGDSAAYFCASSPGTGDEKLFFGSGTQLSVL.

The chain employs TRBV7-9 and TRBJ2-2; a possible D gene is TRBD2 (6 bases). V lost 1 base, J lost 8 bases, and 11 bases lay in between. Per the germline V gene, CDR1 is SEHNR and CDR2 is FQNEAQ (reference sequence). The CDR3 contains 14 residues. CDR3 in amino acids: CASSLDGSPGELFF. In DNA, the CDR3 is TGTGCCAGCAGCTTAGACGGGAGTCCAGGGGAGCTGTTTTTT.

J is TRBJ1-4 and V is TRBV6-1; D not certain. Germline V CDR1 and CDR2: MNHNS, SASEGT. The CDR3 spans 15 residues. The V end lost 0 bases, the J end lost 6 bases, and 11 bases lay between the germline ends. CDR3 sequence: CASSEAPGNDEKLFF. DNA of the CDR3: TGTGCCAGCAGTGAAGCGCCCGGGAATGATGAAAAACTGTTTTTT.

As DNA, the CDR3 is TGTGCCAGCTTGGGACTAGCGGCCTCCACCGGGGAGCTGTTTTTT. Protein sequence: CASLGLAASTGELFF. The J gene is TRBJ2-2, the V gene TRBV6-5; 11 bases align to TRBD2. The CDR3 has 15 residues. Trimming cost V 8 bases and J 4 bases; bases outside gene matches: 6. Germline CDR1 reads MNHEY; CDR2 reads SVGAGI.

The sample holds one count of this clone. This rearrangement joins TRBV5-1 to TRBJ2-3, with 9 bases matching TRBD1. The trim removed 5 bases at V and 3 bases at J, leaving 4 bases unmatched. The CDR3 has 14 residues. The germline gives CDR1 SGHRS, CDR2 YFSETQ. CDR3 sequence reads: CASSVGQGTDTQYF. In DNA, the CDR3 is TGCGCCAGCAGTGTCGGACAGGGGACAGATACGCAGTATTTT.

The chain couples TRBV5-1 to TRBJ2-5, with D perhaps TRBD1 (5 bases). V was shortened by 3 bases and J by 3 bases, with 12 bases between the two germline ends. Germline V gene lookup returns CDR1 SGHRS and CDR2 YFSETQ. CDR3 length equals 14 residues. The CDR3, as DNA: TGCGCCAGCAGCTCTATAGACAGAAAAGAGACCCAGTACTTC. It is translated as CASSSIDRKETQYF.

The chain couples TRBV5-4 to TRBJ2-3; TRBD1 matches 10 bases. Germline V gene data show CDR1 as SGHNT and CDR2 as YYREEE (reference sequence). Trimming cost V 4 bases and J 5 bases; bases outside gene matches: 7. This CDR3 region has 15 residues. The CDR3 region is CASSTGTGEGDTQYF. As DNA, the CDR3 is TGTGCCAGCAGCACTGGGACAGGGGAAGGAGATACGCAGTATTTT.

The chain is built from TRBV2 and TRBJ2-7, with a tentative D call TRBD1 (5 bases). This CDR3 has 14 residues. Germline CDR1 is SNHLY and CDR2 is FYNNEI. Trimming took off 0 bases at V and 0 bases at J, with 6 bases between the two ends. CDR3 amino acids: CASSEADTSYEQYV. The CDR3 DNA reads TGTGCCAGCAGTGAAGCGGACACCTCCTACGAGCAGTACGTC.

The chain carries TRBV4-2 and TRBJ1-2; 12 nucleotides line up with TRBD1. V trimming: 2 bases; J trimming: 8 bases; junction bases outside the gene matches: 12. Per germline, CDR1 LGHNA and CDR2 YNFKEQ. The CDR3 extends over 17 amino acids. The CDR3 sequence: CASSQSPGTGGVMGYTF. CDR3 DNA: TGTGCCAGCAGCCAATCTCCGGGGACAGGGGGCGTTATGGGCTACACCTTC.

The rearrangement uses TRBV10-3 and TRBJ2-2; D not resolved. Germline assignment: CDR1 ENHRY and CDR2 SYGVKD. The CDR3 is 14 amino acids. V was trimmed by 3 bases and J by 0 bases, leaving 5 bases between them. CDR3 DNA sequence: TGTGCCATCAGTGATAGATCGAACACCGGGGAGCTGTTTTTT. It codes for CAISDRSNTGELFF.